These 13 T cell receptor beta chains were all obtained from the same sample, sequenced in a study of blood T cells in healthy people across ages. It was with a sample-barcoded 5' primer and a J-beta primer mix that a second PCR of roughly 7 to 12 cycles was run. A single record per CDR3 protein comes from TCRdb applying MiXCR to the 5' RACE reads. The sample contains just under 900,000 distinct CDR3 sequences, 25% to 30% of which appear only once. The sample was blood. These receptors came from a woman of 80 years or more in good health.

This clonotype was observed a few times. The rearrangement joins TRBV6-2 or TRBV6-3 to TRBJ2-3; TRBD2 matches 12 bases. The CDR3 extends over 19 amino acids. V shed 2 bases, J shed 0 bases, and the junction held 9 bases outside the gene matches. Per the germline V gene, CDR1 is MNHEY and CDR2 is SVGEGT. The CDR3 region is CASSYTTSGGLRSTDTQYF. Here the CDR3 DNA reads TGTGCCAGCAGTTACACGACTAGCGGGGGATTACGTAGCACAGATACGCAGTATTTT.

This clonotype was found a few times. This chain links TRBV11-2 with TRBJ2-3, with 8 bases matching TRBD2. This CDR3 is 14 amino acids long. Germline trimming cut 8 bases from V and 2 bases from J; bases unmatched to any gene: 6. Germline loops: CDR1 SGHAT, CDR2 FQNNGV. The CDR3 reads CASAAGGYTDTQYF. The CDR3 DNA follows: TGTGCCAGCGCGGCGGGGGGCTACACAGATACGCAGTATTTT.

The J gene is TRBJ1-2, the V gene TRBV2, with no clear D. Trimming cost V 3 bases and J 0 bases, with 5 bases left between them. Germline assignment: CDR1 SNHLY and CDR2 FYNNEI. CDR3 length: 13 amino acids. DNA of the CDR3: TGTGCCAGCAGTGACAGACCTAACTATGGCTACACCTTC. This codes for CASSDRPNYGYTF.

This clonotype was observed a few times. The chain combines TRBV6-1 with TRBJ2-1; 10 nucleotides line up with TRBD2. This CDR3 is 15 amino acids long. The V segment lost 6 bases and the J segment 5 bases; nucleotides outside the gene matches: 7. Germline V lookup: CDR1 MNHNS, CDR2 SASEGT. This chain's CDR3 is CASRELAGLNNEQFF. CDR3 DNA: TGTGCCAGCAGAGAACTAGCGGGGCTAAACAATGAGCAGTTCTTC.

V usage is TRBV10-3 and J usage is TRBJ1-1, with D perhaps matching TRBD1 (6 bases). CDR1 and CDR2 (germline): ENHRY, SYGVKD. The germline V and J ends were trimmed by 3 bases and 3 bases, with 11 bases remaining between them. The CDR3 length is 14 residues. The CDR3 nucleotides are TGTGCCATCAGTGAAACAGGGTGGGACACTGAAGCTTTCTTT. This codes for CAISETGWDTEAFF.

This clonotype came up many times. The chain employs TRBV5-6 and TRBJ1-2, with a tentative D call TRBD1 (5 bases). The CDR3 runs to 16 residues. V was cut by 2 bases and J by 10 bases, with 24 bases left in between. The germline V gene has CDR1 SGHDT and CDR2 YYEEEE. CDR3 nucleotide sequence: TGTGCCAGCAGCTTTAAACCCCTCCGGGGCGGGGTTGTCTACACCTTC. Protein product: CASSFKPLRGGVVYTF. Combining the CDR3 with reference TRBV5-6 and TRBJ1-2 gives the whole variable domain DAGVTQSPTHLIKTRGQQVTLRCSPKSGHDTVSWYQQALGQGPQFIFQYYEEEERQRGNFPDRFSGHQFPNYSSELNVNALLLGDSALYLCASSFKPLRGGVVYTFGSGTRLTVV.

This clonotype was counted at least ten times. This chain connects TRBV15 to TRBJ2-5, with unresolved D. V shed 3 bases and J shed 5 bases, with 10 bases lying between them. The CDR3 totals 13 residues. Germline-derived CDR1 and CDR2 are LNHNV and YYDKDF (reference sequence). CDR3 sequence: CATSRPPLETQYF. CDR3 DNA sequence: TGTGCCACCAGCAGGCCCCCGTTGGAGACCCAGTACTTC.

This chain connects TRBV6-5 to TRBJ2-3; 7 nucleotides match TRBD2. With V trimmed by 0 bases and J by 8 bases, 14 bases remained unmatched. The CDR3 runs 17 residues. From germline, CDR1 is MNHEY and CDR2 SVGAGI. In nucleotides, the CDR3 is TGTGCCAGCAGTTACTCGCGTTGGCCGGGGGGAAAGGGTACGCAGTATTTT. It translates to CASSYSRWPGGKGTQYF.

V is TRBV7-2 and J is TRBJ1-2; no reliable D call. This CDR3 spans 14 amino acids. CDR1 is SGHTA and CDR2 is FQGNSA in the germline V gene. Trimming left V 5 bases short and J 4 bases short, with 14 bases between. The CDR3 loop reads CASSGSSLPYGYTF. The CDR3 coding sequence is TGTGCCAGCAGCGGGTCCAGTTTACCCTATGGCTACACCTTC.

This clonotype was counted a single time. The V and J genes are TRBV7-2 and TRBJ1-1, with D tentatively TRBD1 (5 bases). The germline V gene has CDR1 SGHTA and CDR2 FQGNSA. The CDR3 sequence is 16 residues long. V was cut by 1 base and J by 8 bases, with 20 bases left in between. The CDR3 DNA is TGTGCCAGCAGCTTAGTGGCAGCCGTGGAAGGGGAGGAAGCTTTCTTT. It translates to CASSLVAAVEGEEAFF.

This clonotype has only one observation. J is TRBJ2-1 and V is TRBV20-1; 10 bases line up with TRBD2. J was trimmed by 5 bases and V by 4 bases; bases with no gene match: 14. From germline, CDR1 is DFQATT and CDR2 SNEGSKA (reference sequence). The CDR3 loop spans 17 amino acids. The CDR3: CSAILASGRGFHNEQFF. CDR3 DNA sequence: TGCAGTGCTATTCTGGCTAGCGGGAGAGGGTTTCACAATGAGCAGTTCTTC.

This clonotype was detected ten times or more. The rearrangement links TRBV27 to TRBJ1-2; TRBD1 is a possible D gene (5 bases). V was cut by 11 bases and J by 1 base, with 17 bases left in between. Germline-derived CDR1 and CDR2 are MNHEY and SMNVEV (reference sequence). This CDR3 has 14 amino acids. The CDR3 is CASKRAGNNYGYTF. As DNA, the CDR3 is TGTGCCTCTAAACGGGCAGGGAATAACTATGGCTACACCTTC.

The J gene is TRBJ2-1, the V gene TRBV3-1; 9 bases line up with TRBD2. Germline loops: CDR1 LGHDT, CDR2 YNNKEL (reference sequence). This CDR3 has 15 amino acids. J was trimmed by 10 bases and V by 4 bases; bases with no gene match: 11. Here the CDR3 reads CASSPKAGGPNEQFF. The CDR3 region has the DNA TGTGCCAGCAGCCCGAAAGCGGGGGGCCCTAACGAGCAGTTCTTC.